One T cell receptor beta chain is described in this entry. Antigen: not known. As defined, naive CD8 cells were CD45RO-negative and positively selected for CCR7, with terminally differentiated effector memory CD45RA+ cells excluded. The sample originates from a study of shared clonotypes between healthy human individuals. Findings of the study overall: Larger richness was generally estimated for naive than memory subsets. Clonotype sharing among donors, it was expected, would be affected by sequencing depth. Among a handful of donors, about 5% of naive CD4 clonotypes were found in common.

Deletions cut 5 bases from V and 8 bases from J, with 16 bases between. This CDR3 contains 14 residues. The germline V gene encodes CDR1 SNHLY and CDR2 FYNNEI. Repertoires were generated with immunoSEQ multiplex PCR, while TCRdb's copy carries only in-frame clones and drops some. The sample carries roughly 2,000,000 clones, roughly 93% recorded once. This receptor was identified in a man younger than 35 in good health. Some clones in this sample may be carry-over from other donors' samples. The sequenced sample consisted of naive CD8+ T cells from PBMCs. The V and J genes are TRBV2 and TRBJ2-1, with D perhaps TRBD1 or TRBD2 (5 bases each). Here the CDR3 reads CASSHTGTAYEQFF. CDR3 nucleotides: TGTGCCAGCAGTCATACCGGGACCGCCTATGAGCAGTTCTTC.